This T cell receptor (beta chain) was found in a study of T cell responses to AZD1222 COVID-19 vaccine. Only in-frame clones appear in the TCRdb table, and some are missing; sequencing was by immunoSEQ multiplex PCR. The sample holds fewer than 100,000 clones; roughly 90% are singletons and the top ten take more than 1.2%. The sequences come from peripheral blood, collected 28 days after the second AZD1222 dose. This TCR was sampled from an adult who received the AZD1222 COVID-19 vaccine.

CDR3 sequence reads: CASSFTRTGATNEKLFF. CDR3 DNA sequence: TGTGCCAGCAGCTTCACCCGGACAGGGGCAACTAATGAAAAACTGTTTTTT. The chain employs TRBV7-8 and TRBJ1-4; TRBD1 matches 9 bases. There are 17 residues in the CDR3. V gave up 3 bases and J gave up 0 bases; unmatched junction bases: 5. Germline V gene lookup returns CDR1 SGHVS and CDR2 FQNEAQ.